What follows are 29 T cell receptor beta chains derived from one specimen sequenced in a study of breast tumors, draining lymph nodes, adjacent tissues. TCRdb reprocessed the multiplex PCR reads via MiXCR and lists one record per CDR3 protein. The sample consists of around 130,000 distinct CDR3 sequences, about 20% of them appearing once. Axillary draining lymph nodes of breast cancer patients supplied the node samples. Input material: axillary lymph node tissue. The source of these receptors is a female donor with breast cancer. Some clones in this sample may be carry-over from other donors' samples.

This clonotype was counted at least ten times. The chain couples TRBV24-1 to TRBJ2-1, with TRBD1 matching 8 bases. After removal of 4 bases from V and 0 bases from J, the junction contained 4 bases not matched to a gene. The CDR3 runs 16 residues. Germline CDR1 KGHDR, CDR2 SFDVKD. CDR3 coding DNA: TGTGCCACCAGTGACCCAGACAGGGGCTCCTACAATGAGCAGTTCTTC. This codes for CATSDPDRGSYNEQFF.

This clonotype was picked up many times. The V gene is TRBV5-1, the J gene TRBJ2-3, with 8 bases aligning to TRBD2. Germline assignment: CDR1 SGHRS and CDR2 YFSETQ. The CDR3 has 17 amino acids. V lost 5 bases to trimming and J lost 1 base; unmatched junction nucleotides: 12. In DNA, the CDR3 is TGCGCCAGCAGGGCCGCCCCGGGAGGGGGGGGCACAGATACGCAGTATTTT. As protein: CASRAAPGGGGTDTQYF.

The sample holds many counts of this clonotype. Here the CDR3 DNA reads TGTGCCAGCAGCTATTCGGACAGGGAGAATTCACCCCTCCACTTT. It translates to CASSYSDRENSPLHF. This chain joins TRBV5-6 and TRBJ1-6; 8 nucleotides agree with TRBD1. Germline CDR1 reads SGHDT; CDR2 reads YYEEEE. Trimming took 3 bases from V and 7 from J; bases not matched to a gene: 6. The CDR3 sequence is 15 residues long.

The chain combines TRBV6-5 with TRBJ2-1; 12 positions match TRBD2. The V segment lost 0 bases and the J segment 7 bases; nucleotides outside the gene matches: 7. Germline CDR1 is MNHEY and CDR2 is SVGAGI. This CDR3 spans 17 amino acids. This CDR3 reads CASSYSPLAGGLNEQFF. The CDR3 DNA sequence: TGTGCCAGCAGTTACTCGCCCCTAGCGGGAGGGCTAAATGAGCAGTTCTTC.

This clonotype was seen many times. The chain has TRBV6-6 and TRBJ1-3, with D possibly matching TRBD1 (6 bases). The CDR3 spans 14 residues. Germline V gene data show CDR1 as MNHNY and CDR2 as SVGAGI (reference sequence). The V end lost 7 bases, the J end lost 2 bases, and 12 bases lay between the germline ends. Here the CDR3 DNA reads TGTGCCAGCAACTTCGACAGGACTGGAAACACCATATATTTT. Residues: CASNFDRTGNTIYF.

The chain uses TRBV20-1 and TRBJ1-6; D remains ambiguous. The length of the CDR3 is 16 residues. V shed 3 bases and J shed 5 bases, with 17 bases lying between them. CDR1 DFQATT and CDR2 SNEGSKA come from the germline V gene (reference sequence). The CDR3 spells CSARGRQGRHNSPLHF. Here the CDR3 DNA reads TGCAGTGCTAGGGGTCGCCAAGGGCGACATAATTCACCCCTCCACTTT.

In this sample, this clonotype turned up a few times. A much more abundant neighbour one base away suggests this may be a read error. The CDR3 does not end in the conserved phenylalanine or tryptophan, so this is likely a read error. V and J are TRBV2 and TRBJ2-5; D ambiguous. Germline values: CDR1 SNHLY, CDR2 FYNNEI. The CDR3 runs 13 residues. Trimming removed 6 bases at V and 1 base at J, with 9 bases between. CDR3 coding DNA: TGTGCCAGCAGCCGCCATTTCCAAGAGACCCAGTACTGC. Translation: CASSRHFQETQYC.

Turning to this clonotype: This sequence may be a read error, since a much larger clone differs from it by one base. J is TRBJ2-3 and V is TRBV10-2, with TRBD2 identical over 13 bases. CDR3 length: 13 amino acids. Looked up from germline, CDR1 is WSHSY and CDR2 is SAAADI. The CDR3 DNA is TGCGCCGGCCGACTAGCGGGAGGAGATACGCAGTGTTTT. This translates into CAGRLAGGDTQCF.

In its sample, this clonotype was seen many times. The rearrangement joins TRBV14 to TRBJ2-3, with D unresolved. V gave up 3 bases and J gave up 3 bases, with 4 bases separating them. The CDR3 is made up of 12 amino acids. Germline loops: CDR1 SGHDN, CDR2 FVKESK. CDR3: CASSHRTDTQYF. CDR3 bases: TGTGCCAGCAGCCATCGTACAGATACGCAGTATTTT. The variable domain in full, completed from reference TRBV14 and TRBJ2-3, reads EAGVTQFPSHSVIEKGQTVTLRCDPISGHDNLYWYRRVMGKEIKFLLHFVKESKQDESGMPNNRFLAERTGGTYSTLKVQPAELEDSGVYFCASSHRTDTQYFGPGTRLTVL.

This chain uses TRBV5-5 with TRBJ2-3, with D perhaps assigned TRBD1 or TRBD2 (6 bases each). V was clipped by 4 bases and J by 4 bases, with 22 bases between them. There are 17 residues in the CDR3. Germline CDR1 is SGHKS and CDR2 is YYEKEE (reference sequence). The CDR3 DNA reads as TGTGCCAGCAGCCCAAAGGGTGGAACAAGGGGGGCAGATACGCAGTATTTT. Protein product: CASSPKGGTRGADTQYF.

The rearrangement links TRBV19 to TRBJ1-5; 7 positions match TRBD1. Germline values: CDR1 LNHDA, CDR2 SQIVND (reference sequence). The CDR3 sequence is 14 residues long. V dropped 5 bases and J dropped 4; count of bases not matched to a gene: 5. This CDR3 is CASSVTGRNQPQHF. The DNA for the CDR3 is TGTGCCAGTAGTGTGACAGGGCGGAATCAGCCCCAGCATTTT.

This clonotype was detected many times. The chain recombines TRBV11-2 with TRBJ2-1, with 10 nucleotides matching TRBD1. Germline V gene data show CDR1 as SGHAT and CDR2 as FQNNGV. The CDR3 length is 13 residues. V lost 5 bases, J lost 10 bases, and 5 bases stayed unmatched. CDR3 sequence: CASSKTTGGEQFF. The CDR3 bases are TGTGCCAGCAGCAAGACGACAGGGGGCGAGCAGTTCTTC.

In its sample, this clonotype was seen many times. In nucleotides, the CDR3 is TGTGCCAGCAGTACAGGGATTGTGTGGAATGAGCAGTTCTTC. Amino acid sequence: CASSTGIVWNEQFF. The chain couples TRBV6-1 to TRBJ2-1, with D perhaps matching TRBD1 (6 bases). V was shortened by 5 bases and J by 7 bases, with 15 bases between the two germline ends. The germline V gene encodes CDR1 MNHNS and CDR2 SASEGT. The CDR3 spans 14 residues.

This clonotype was seen repeatedly, ten times or more. CDR3 residues: CASTSARPTDSYGYTF. The CDR3 nucleotides read TGTGCCAGCACATCAGCTCGGCCGACGGACAGCTATGGCTACACCTTC. The chain carries TRBV6-6 and TRBJ1-2, with D perhaps TRBD1 (6 bases). CDR1 MNHNY and CDR2 SVGAGI come from the germline V gene (reference sequence). This CDR3 spans 16 amino acids. Between the trimmed V and J ends, which lost 7 bases and 4 bases, there was a span of 22 bases.

V usage is TRBV19 and J usage is TRBJ1-2; a weak D match, TRBD1 (5 bases). Germline CDR1 reads LNHDA; CDR2 reads SQIVND (reference sequence). V was shortened by 5 bases and J by 4 bases, with 11 bases between the two germline ends. This CDR3 has 13 residues. CDR3 in amino acids: CASSPTEVYGYTF. CDR3 bases: TGTGCCAGTAGTCCGACAGAGGTCTATGGCTACACCTTC. Variable domain in full (rest from reference TRBV19 and TRBJ1-2): DGGITQSPKYLFRKEGQNVTLSCEQNLNHDAMYWYRQDPGQGLRLIYYSQIVNDFQKGDIAEGYSVSREKKESFPLTVTSAQKNPTAFYLCASSPTEVYGYTFGSGTRLTVV.

The table lists this clonotype with many counts. This rearrangement joins TRBV7-2 to TRBJ1-2, with 11 positions matching TRBD1. Per germline, CDR1 SGHTA and CDR2 FQGNSA. With V trimmed by 1 base and J by 8 bases, 9 bases remained unmatched. The CDR3 contains 16 residues. CDR3 nucleotides: TGTGCCAGCAGCTTAGTAGCCGGACAGGGGGCGAGCGGCTACACCTTC. This translates into CASSLVAGQGASGYTF. Looking up the rest from reference TRBV7-2 and TRBJ1-2 gives the full variable domain: GAGVSQSPSNKVTEKGKDVELRCDPISGHTALYWYRQSLGQGLEFLIYFQGNSAPDKSGLPSDRFSAERTGGSVSTLTIQRTQQEDSAVYLCASSLVAGQGASGYTFGSGTRLTVV.

As for this clonotype: At one end the junction does not follow the germline gene, possibly because of a read error. This chain uses TRBV5-1 with TRBJ1-2, with TRBD1 as a possible D gene (6 bases). From germline, CDR1 is SGHRS and CDR2 YFSETQ. This CDR3 has 14 amino acids. The DNA for the CDR3 is TGCGCCAGCAGCTTGGCCGGGACAAACTATGGCTACGCCTTC. Residues: CASSLAGTNYGYAF. The entire variable domain, with the rest obtained from reference TRBV5-1 and TRBJ1-2, is as follows: KAGVTQTPRYLIKTRGQQVTLSCSPISGHRSVSWYQQTPGQGLQFLFEYFSETQRNKGNFPGRFSGRQFSNSRSEMNVSTLELGDSALYLCASSLAGTNYGYAFGSGTRLTVV.

This clonotype was recorded many times. The rearrangement joins TRBV24-1 to TRBJ2-3; 9 nucleotides line up with TRBD1. CDR1 KGHDR and CDR2 SFDVKD come from the germline V gene. Trimming cost V 5 bases and J 1 base; bases outside gene matches: 0. This CDR3 is built from 14 residues. CDR3 nucleotides: TGTGCCACCAGTGGGACAGGGGGCACAGATACGCAGTATTTT. This translates into CATSGTGGTDTQYF.

As concerns this clonotype: A much larger clone lies one base from this, so it may be a read error. CDR3 in amino acids: CASSQTGTLQYF. CDR3 sequence (DNA): TGTGCCAGCAGCCAAACCGGGACCCTGCAGTACTTC. The rearrangement joins TRBV7-9 to TRBJ2-5; D is perhaps TRBD1 or TRBD2 (5 bases each). The CDR3 covers 12 residues. Germline lookup yields CDR1 SEHNR and CDR2 FQNEAQ (reference sequence). With 5 bases removed from V and 11 bases from J, the gap between germline ends came to 15 bases.

A few counts support this clonotype. A read error may explain this, as a much larger clone is one base away. This chain links TRBV2 with TRBJ2-1, with D unresolved. Germline CDR1 reads SNHLY; CDR2 reads FYNNEI. The CDR3 runs 11 residues. Trimming cost V 10 bases and J 8 bases, with 12 bases left between them. The CDR3 sequence is CATTQYDEQFF. Here the CDR3 DNA reads TGTGCCACCACACAATACGATGAGCAGTTCTTC. Using reference TRBV2 and TRBJ2-1 for the parts outside the CDR3, the full variable domain is EPEVTQTPSHQVTQMGQEVILRCVPISNHLYFYWYRQILGQKVEFLVSFYNNEISEKSEIFDDQFSVERPDGSNFTLKIRSTKLEDSAMYFCATTQYDEQFFGPGTRLTVL.

This clonotype was seen at least ten times. CDR3 bases: TGTGCCACCGACGCCGGGTGGGCCCGAACCGGGGAGCTGTTTTTT. This sequence encodes CATDAGWARTGELFF. The chain couples TRBV7-2 to TRBJ2-2, with unresolved D. The CDR3 runs to 15 residues. Germline-derived CDR1 and CDR2 are SGHTA and FQGNSA. V shed 10 bases and J shed 5 bases, with 20 bases lying between them.

This clonotype was counted at least ten times. The rearrangement links TRBV2 to TRBJ2-7; D gene unclear. Germline V lookup: CDR1 SNHLY, CDR2 FYNNEI. The CDR3 loop spans 12 amino acids. V lost 6 bases and J 0 bases, leaving 6 bases between the germline ends. The CDR3 loop reads CASRGSSYEQYF. CDR3 coding DNA: TGTGCCAGCAGGGGAAGCTCCTACGAGCAGTACTTC.

Ten or more counts support this clonotype. As DNA, the CDR3 is TGTGCCAGCAGCTTAGGACAGTTCGAGCAGTACTTC. Its translation is CASSLGQFEQYF. The chain has TRBV7-9 and TRBJ2-7; D is perhaps TRBD1 (5 bases). V dropped 1 base and J dropped 6 bases, with 7 bases sitting between them. The CDR3 loop spans 12 amino acids. CDR1 is SEHNR and CDR2 is FQNEAQ in the germline V gene (reference sequence).

This clonotype was counted ten times or more. The J gene is TRBJ2-3, the V gene TRBV5-4; maybe TRBD1 (5 bases). CDR1 is SGHNT, CDR2 YYREEE, per germline (reference sequence). Trimming shortened V by 4 bases and J by 1 base, and 13 bases separated the two germline ends. CDR3 length: 15 amino acids. As DNA, the CDR3 is TGTGCCAGCAGCCTGGAGACAGAACGCACAGATACGCAGTATTTT. Its protein product is CASSLETERTDTQYF.

This clonotype occurred a few times. The chain employs TRBV6-2 or TRBV6-3 and TRBJ2-1, with a possible D match to TRBD1 (6 bases). The germline V gene has CDR1 MNHEY and CDR2 SVGEGT. The V and J ends lost 6 bases and 5 bases respectively, with 23 bases between them. The CDR3 spans 17 residues. The CDR3 bases are TGTGCCAGCAGACGAGGTAGGGGTACAGGGAAAAACAATGAGCAGTTCTTC. As protein: CASRRGRGTGKNNEQFF.

A note on this clonotype: A much bigger clone sits one base away, suggesting this may be a read error. This CDR3 fails to terminate in the conserved phenylalanine or tryptophan, so it likely reflects a read error. The J gene is TRBJ1-2, the V gene TRBV11-2, with TRBD1 as a possible D gene (5 bases). This CDR3 region has 13 residues. The V end was cut by 2 bases, the J end by 8 bases, with 12 bases between. Looked up from germline, CDR1 is SGHAT and CDR2 is FQNNGV. The CDR3 is CASSLSNRDGYTS. The CDR3 DNA sequence: TGTGCCAGCAGCTTATCAAATAGGGACGGCTACACCTCC.

This clonotype has ten or more counts. The chain has TRBV4-1 and TRBJ2-5; unclear D gene. V was shortened by 2 bases and J by 3 bases, with 7 bases between the two germline ends. CDR3 size: 13 residues. Germline lookup yields CDR1 MGHRA and CDR2 YSYEKL. CDR3 sequence (DNA): TGCGCCAGCAGCCAACAGTTTAAAGAGACCCAGTACTTC. It translates to CASSQQFKETQYF.

Turning to this clonotype: A read error may be the cause here, since a much bigger clone is one base away. V usage is TRBV27 and J usage is TRBJ1-2; 7 bases fit TRBD1. The length of the CDR3 is 14 residues. Looked up from germline, CDR1 is MNHEY and CDR2 is SMNVEV (reference sequence). V shed 8 bases, J shed 1 base, and the junction held 7 bases outside the gene matches. CDR3 sequence reads: CASCARDSNYGYTF. The CDR3 nucleotides read TGTGCCAGCTGTGCCCGGGACAGTAACTATGGCTACACCTTC.

The sample holds many counts of this clonotype. The chain couples TRBV20-1 to TRBJ1-5; D might be TRBD1 (5 bases). V was pared by 4 bases and J by 1 base, with 14 bases between. This CDR3 is built from 15 residues. Germline V CDR1 and CDR2: DFQATT, SNEGSKA (reference sequence). The CDR3 DNA reads as TGCAGTGCTACCCAGGGTTTTATGAGCAATCAGCCCCAGCATTTT. Translation gives CSATQGFMSNQPQHF.